Listed below are T cell receptor beta chains from one sample, sequenced in a study of blood T cell repertoires in COVID-19. Produced via immunoSEQ multiplex PCR; TCRdb's table is partial and in-frame only. The table lists around 230,000 clones, roughly four fifths of them singletons. The sequenced material came from peripheral blood. All receptors come from a woman aged 55-69 years with active or convalescent COVID-19. Both conserved end residues are part of each CDR3. D genes are given only for firm matches. Not all rows give a size; the values are once, few, many and, for expanded clones, a class.

clone_size	j_call	d_call	cdr3_length	v_call	cdr3_aa	cdr3_nt
NA	TRBJ2-3	TRBD2	16	TRBV5-1	CASSSNPGLATDTQYF	TGCGCCAGCAGCTCCAACCCGGGACTAGCCACAGATACGCAGTATTTT
once	TRBJ2-1	NA	16	TRBV24-1	CATSEAGTGLDNEQFF	TGTGCCACCAGTGAGGCCGGGACAGGACTAGACAATGAGCAGTTCTTC
NA	TRBJ2-2	NA	17	TRBV18	CASSPQDTGVYTGELFF	TGTGCCAGCTCACCACAGGACACCGGAGTCTACACCGGGGAGCTGTTTTTT
once	TRBJ2-2	NA	16	TRBV19	CASSLQVFANTGELFF	TGTGCCAGTAGTTTACAGGTATTTGCGAACACCGGGGAGCTGTTTTTT
NA	TRBJ2-7	NA	11	TRBV6-4	CASSHPGEQYF	TGTGCCAGCAGTCACCCCGGGGAGCAGTACTTC
once	TRBJ1-4	TRBD1	14	TRBV7-9	CASSPQGGNEKLFF	TGTGCCAGCAGCCCACAGGGGGGTAATGAAAAACTGTTTTTT
many	TRBJ2-1	TRBD2	17	TRBV9	CASSPRGGWTPYNEQFF	TGTGCCAGCAGCCCTCGGGGGGGCTGGACCCCCTACAATGAGCAGTTCTTC
NA	TRBJ2-7	NA	12	TRBV7-8	CASSQDTYEQYF	TGTGCCAGCAGCCAGGACACCTACGAGCAGTACTTC
NA	TRBJ2-2	TRBD2	16	TRBV2	CASRPLAGGRVGELFF	TGTGCCAGCAGGCCGCTAGCGGGGGGGCGTGTCGGGGAGCTGTTTTTT
NA	TRBJ1-2	NA	14	TRBV27	CASSFAGAAYGYTF	TGTGCCAGCAGTTTTGCAGGGGCTGCTTACGGCTACACCTTC
NA	TRBJ1-2	TRBD1	14	TRBV5-1	CASSLGGQGNGYTF	TGCGCCAGCAGCTTGGGGGGACAGGGAAATGGCTACACCTTC